The clone carrying this T cell receptor (beta chain) was observed once. The antigen is not known. The data were produced by immunoSEQ multiplex PCR, yet TCRdb's version contains in-frame clones alone and is incomplete. The table records about 8,700 clones, about 83% of them present only once. These data originate in a study of follicular helper T cells after annual influenza vaccination. The overall study: Some donors were sampled over the 2013-2014, 2014-2015 and 2015-2016 vaccinations.

Time point described: 2013-2014 season, 7 days after vaccination. No donor had influenza vaccine in the prior 6 months; all lived in the community. Germline CDR1 MDHEN, CDR2 SYDVKM. V lost 2 bases and J 4 bases, leaving 28 bases between the germline ends. This CDR3 is built from 20 residues. Study conclusions and caveats: Day 7 ICOS+CD38+ clones were most often found later in ICOS-CD38- cTfh cells. Successive annual vaccinations recalled a recurrent oligoclonal ICOS+CD38+ cTfh response with influenza-specific clonotypes.

The rearrangement joins TRBV28 to TRBJ2-3; D is tentatively TRBD1 or TRBD2 (5 bases each). This receptor was obtained from an adult who received the influenza vaccine. Sequenced material: CXCR5+ CD38- circulating T follicular helper cells from blood, taken 7 days after influenza vaccination. The subset here: circulating Tfh, non-naive CD4+CXCR5+PD-1+ (ICOS+CD38+ or ICOS-CD38-). This CDR3 is CASSLRLGVRSSRSSDTQYF. In DNA form, the CDR3 reads TGTGCCAGCAGTTTACGGTTGGGGGTTAGGTCTAGCAGGTCTTCAGATACGCAGTATTTT.